This T cell receptor (beta chain) emerged from a study of PD-L1 blockade in urothelial cancer (TCRdb year 2017). Background on the whole study: Therapy was started in the mid-2010s for all patients, and atezolizumab 1,200 mg was administered intravenously every 3 weeks. About 85% of the 29 patients were males with bladder-origin urothelial cancer, and about 65% of the 29 reported a prior smoking history. Patients had an ECOG performance status of 0 or 1 and had received between 0 and 3 prior chemotherapy regimens. Blood samples were analyzed at two time points: 3 weeks after treatment start (second dose) and 6 weeks after treatment start. Blood samples gave a median of about 130,000 T cells and 88,000 or so unique TCRs, with a median clonality of roughly 0.08. The study, an exploratory multi-omic analysis, examined somatic, immune and clinical correlates of response to PD-L1 blockade with atezolizumab in urothelial cancer. Pretreatment tumor samples, along with matched peripheral blood collected serially before and after atezolizumab treatment, underwent TCR sequencing. Durable clinical benefit meant progression-free survival longer than 6 months, and TCR features were also tested against progression-free and overall survival. In the same patients, pretreatment tumors underwent whole exome sequencing and RNA sequencing in addition to TCR sequencing. Under ten patients achieved durable clinical benefit and 20 did not. Pretreatment blood TCR-seq was available for around 29 patients, at least one posttreatment blood collection was obtained for about 25 patients, and tumor TCR-seq was available for about 25 patients. Broad study findings and their caveats: Because of the small sample size (n ≈ 30) and the many exploratory analyses performed, the results are intended to be regarded as hypothesis-generating. Patients with durable benefit showed greater expansion of tumor-associated TCR clones in peripheral blood 3 weeks after starting treatment (n ≈ 21, p = 0.022). A pretreatment peripheral blood TCR clonality below the median was linked to improved progression-free and overall survival.

The CDR3 goes from the cysteine to the phenylalanine over 17 residues. The read is trimmed to its CDR3 DNA, 51 bases read in frame from base 1. Per the germline V gene, SGHVS is the CDR1 and FNYEAQ is the CDR2. Trimming costs V 5 bases and J 0 bases, and their ends lie 17 bases apart. The intended sense of this specimen's time point label: pretreatment peripheral blood. The cohort included 29 patients with locally advanced or metastatic urothelial carcinoma who were treated at Memorial Sloan Kettering on a trial protocol. Peripheral blood mononuclear cells were collected pretreatment and during treatment, with between 1 and 8 total time points obtained per patient. The Qiagen DNeasy Blood extraction kit was used to purify genomic DNA from total PBMCs and tumor samples. Collected pretreatment and during treatment, PBMCs were isolated and stored as previously described. In regard to this clone: Which antigen it targets is not known. Within one base of it there is no much larger clone, and no base qualities were kept.

Each PCR received spiked-in synthetic TCR analog templates so that absolute template abundance could be estimated from read counts. Using the immunoSEQ assay, TCRbeta CDR3 regions were amplified from genomic DNA with bias-controlled V and J gene primers. Sequencing of rearranged TCRbeta segments was done at approximately 20X coverage. In the original analysis: Clustering was used to correct sequencing errors, and CDR3s were annotated against IMGT so that V, D and J genes could be assigned. Downstream analyses used only productive TCRbeta rearrangements and left out out-of-frame or stop-codon sequences. Clonality was computed as one minus Shannon entropy normalized by the log of the number of unique productive sequences. Clones differing between time points or between blood and tumor were identified by Fisher's exact test with Benjamini-Hochberg correction at adjusted p below 0.01. TCRdb obtained this table from immuneACCESS and retained in-frame rearrangements with V and J assigned. These tables miss some clones; where compared with another copy, unresolved V genes account for less than half of the shortfall, and the remainder is unexplained. D and trimming were read from the DNA, whereas the V and J calls and clone size are those reported in that table. The table for this sample lists 56,000 or so clones; over 75% of them were counted only once. Approximately 14% of the sample goes to the ten largest clones.

The specimen comprised PBMCs, sampled around atezolizumab (anti-PD-L1) treatment. Recombination linked TRBV7-6 to TRBJ1-5; the D gene cannot be resolved reliably. The receptor was derived from a man in his 70s with urothelial cancer. The CDR3 sequence is CASSPREGTHSNQPQHF. The bases are TGTGCCAGCAGCCCCCGGGAGGGAACCCATAGCAATCAGCCCCAGCATTTT.